This is a list of T cell receptor beta chains from one sample in a study of T cell responses to AZD1222 COVID-19 vaccine. TCRdb keeps only in-frame clones here, not all; method: immunoSEQ multiplex PCR. Here the sample spans approximately 80,000 clones, roughly 87% being singletons. Specimen: peripheral blood, collected on day 0 of AZD1222 vaccination. These receptors originate from an adult in good health. The CDR3 runs from the conserved cysteine through the conserved F or W. A D gene is named only where the DNA matches it firmly. Only part of the rows carry a size: once, few, many, or a class if the clone is expanded.

J gene: TRBJ2-5; D gene: -; clone size: -; V gene: TRBV16; CDR3 DNA: TGTGCCAGCAGCCGGGACTGGCAAGAGACCCAGTACTTC; CDR3 protein: CASSRDWQETQYF
J gene: TRBJ2-1; D gene: TRBD1; clone size: -; V gene: TRBV7-3; CDR3 DNA: TGTGCCAGCAGCTTAACGTCGACAGGGGGATACAATGAGCAGTTCTTC; CDR3 protein: CASSLTSTGGYNEQFF
J gene: TRBJ1-2; D gene: TRBD1; clone size: few; V gene: TRBV28; CDR3 DNA: TGTGCCAGCAGACTTATGGGACAGGGCAATTATGGCTACACCTTC; CDR3 protein: CASRLMGQGNYGYTF
J gene: TRBJ1-4; D gene: TRBD1; clone size: -; V gene: TRBV11-3; CDR3 DNA: TGTGCCAGCAGCTCCGGGACAGGGGGCGAAAAACTGTTTTTT; CDR3 protein: CASSSGTGGEKLFF
J gene: TRBJ1-6; D gene: -; clone size: -; V gene: TRBV6-5; CDR3 DNA: TGTGCCAGCAGTTACAATCAGGGATTTAGTTCACCCCTCCACTTT; CDR3 protein: CASSYNQGFSSPLHF
J gene: TRBJ1-2; D gene: -; clone size: -; V gene: TRBV11-3; CDR3 DNA: TGTGCCAGCAGCTTAGGGGGGAATGGCTACACCTTC; CDR3 protein: CASSLGGNGYTF
J gene: TRBJ2-3; D gene: -; clone size: -; V gene: TRBV9; CDR3 DNA: TGTGCCAGCAGCGTTTTCACAGATACGCAGTATTTT; CDR3 protein: CASSVFTDTQYF
J gene: TRBJ2-1; D gene: -; clone size: -; V gene: TRBV5-1; CDR3 DNA: TGCGCCAGCGGCCCCTCGGGACCTACCCTAGCCTCCTACAATGAGCAGTTCTTC; CDR3 protein: CASGPSGPTLASYNEQFF
J gene: TRBJ1-4; D gene: -; clone size: -; V gene: TRBV5-1; CDR3 DNA: TGCGCCAGCAGCTTTGAGACTGAAAAACTGTTTTTT; CDR3 protein: CASSFETEKLFF
J gene: TRBJ1-2; D gene: -; clone size: -; V gene: TRBV7-8; CDR3 DNA: TGTGCCAGCAGCTTAGGAGGACAGAGAGATAACTATGGCTACACCTTC; CDR3 protein: CASSLGGQRDNYGYTF
J gene: TRBJ1-2; D gene: -; clone size: -; V gene: TRBV19; CDR3 DNA: TGTGCCAGTAGTTCTGAGGCGGGTCCCCAGGGTCATGGCTACACCTTC; CDR3 protein: CASSSEAGPQGHGYTF
J gene: TRBJ1-2; D gene: -; clone size: -; V gene: TRBV5-4; CDR3 DNA: TGTGCCAGCAGCTTTGAGCTTAGTTGGGACTTGGGGGGCGCCTACTATGGCTACACCTTC; CDR3 protein: CASSFELSWDLGGAYYGYTF
J gene: TRBJ1-4; D gene: -; clone size: once; V gene: TRBV4-2; CDR3 DNA: TGTGCCAGCAGCCAAGGAGGGCAGGGAGTCGGAAAACTGTTTTTT; CDR3 protein: CASSQGGQGVGKLFF
J gene: TRBJ2-1; D gene: TRBD1; clone size: few; V gene: TRBV19; CDR3 DNA: TGTGCCAGTAGTCCCGGACAGGGTTGGAATGAGCAGTTCTTC; CDR3 protein: CASSPGQGWNEQFF
J gene: TRBJ1-6; D gene: -; clone size: -; V gene: TRBV4-1; CDR3 DNA: TGCGCCAGCAGCCAACGGGACGCCGAATCACCCCTCCACTTT; CDR3 protein: CASSQRDAESPLHF
J gene: TRBJ2-1; D gene: -; clone size: -; V gene: TRBV7-2; CDR3 DNA: TGTGCCAGCAGCTCTAGTAGGCGGAATGAGCAGTTCTTC; CDR3 protein: CASSSSRRNEQFF
J gene: TRBJ2-1; D gene: -; clone size: -; V gene: TRBV15; CDR3 DNA: TGTGCCACCAGCAGAGATCCCCCCGGGACACTCTACAATGAGCAGTTCTTC; CDR3 protein: CATSRDPPGTLYNEQFF
J gene: TRBJ1-2; D gene: -; clone size: -; V gene: TRBV24-1; CDR3 DNA: TGTGCCACCAGTGACTTTCGATCGGGAATTAACTATGGCTACACCTTC; CDR3 protein: CATSDFRSGINYGYTF
J gene: TRBJ1-5; D gene: TRBD1; clone size: few; V gene: TRBV28; CDR3 DNA: TGTGGGACAGGGGGCTCCAATCAGCCCCAGCATTTT; CDR3 protein: CGTGGSNQPQHF
J gene: TRBJ2-5; D gene: -; clone size: once; V gene: TRBV7-8; CDR3 DNA: TGTGCCAGCAGCCGCGACAGGGGAGGGGAGACCCAGTACTTC; CDR3 protein: CASSRDRGGETQYF
J gene: TRBJ2-1; D gene: -; clone size: -; V gene: TRBV29-1; CDR3 DNA: TGCAGCGTGTCAGGGGACTCCTACAATGAGCAGTTCTTC; CDR3 protein: CSVSGDSYNEQFF
J gene: TRBJ2-7; D gene: TRBD2; clone size: few; V gene: TRBV28; CDR3 DNA: TGTGCCAGCAGTTCCCCCCGGACTAGCGGGAGAAGAAGCTACGGAGAGCAGTACTTC; CDR3 protein: CASSSPRTSGRRSYGEQYF
J gene: TRBJ2-1; D gene: -; clone size: -; V gene: TRBV5-4; CDR3 DNA: TGTGCCAGCAGCTTGGGGGGCTGGGATGAGCAGTTCTTC; CDR3 protein: CASSLGGWDEQFF
J gene: TRBJ1-1; D gene: -; clone size: -; V gene: TRBV7-3; CDR3 DNA: TGTGCCAGCAGCCCGACGAGGGCGTTGAACACTGAAGCTTTCTTT; CDR3 protein: CASSPTRALNTEAFF
J gene: TRBJ1-3; D gene: -; clone size: -; V gene: TRBV6-2/TRBV6-3; CDR3 DNA: TGTGCCAGCAGTTCTACTGGTGACTCTGGAAACACCATATATTTT; CDR3 protein: CASSSTGDSGNTIYF
J gene: TRBJ1-2; D gene: TRBD1; clone size: once; V gene: TRBV9; CDR3 DNA: TGTGCCAGCAGCATCCAGGGACAGGGCTACACCTTC; CDR3 protein: CASSIQGQGYTF
J gene: TRBJ1-1; D gene: -; clone size: -; V gene: TRBV28; CDR3 DNA: TGTGCCAGCAGTTTGACCCTAGGGGACACTGAAGCTTTCTTT; CDR3 protein: CASSLTLGDTEAFF
J gene: TRBJ2-3; D gene: TRBD1; clone size: once; V gene: TRBV7-9; CDR3 DNA: TGTGCCAGCAGCCCGAAAGACAGGGTCGGTGAATCCTACACAGATACGCAGTATTTT; CDR3 protein: CASSPKDRVGESYTDTQYF
J gene: TRBJ2-7; D gene: TRBD1; clone size: -; V gene: TRBV28; CDR3 DNA: TGTGCCAGCAGTTCCTACCGGGACAGCTTTTCCTACGAGCAGTACTTC; CDR3 protein: CASSSYRDSFSYEQYF
J gene: TRBJ2-7; D gene: TRBD2; clone size: -; V gene: TRBV7-8; CDR3 DNA: TGTGCCAGCAGCCCCGGAATAGCGGGAGGACCCACCTACGAGCAGTACTTC; CDR3 protein: CASSPGIAGGPTYEQYF
J gene: TRBJ2-4; D gene: TRBD2; clone size: once; V gene: TRBV11-3; CDR3 DNA: TGTGCCAGCAGCGCGGAGCGATTGGCGGGAGAGCTAGCCAAAAACATTCAGTACTTC; CDR3 protein: CASSAERLAGELAKNIQYF
J gene: TRBJ1-1; D gene: -; clone size: -; V gene: TRBV29-1; CDR3 DNA: TGCAGCGTTGAAGCAGGTACTAACACTGAAGCTTTCTTT; CDR3 protein: CSVEAGTNTEAFF
J gene: TRBJ1-1; D gene: -; clone size: -; V gene: TRBV5-1; CDR3 DNA: TGCGCCAGCAGCTTGGGTCCGGGGGCGGAGAACACTGAAGCTTTCTTT; CDR3 protein: CASSLGPGAENTEAFF
J gene: TRBJ1-5; D gene: -; clone size: -; V gene: TRBV4-1; CDR3 DNA: TGCGCCAGCAGCCAAGGAGGGGGGTATAGCAATCAGCCCCAGCATTTT; CDR3 protein: CASSQGGGYSNQPQHF
J gene: TRBJ1-4; D gene: -; clone size: -; V gene: TRBV7-6; CDR3 DNA: TGTGCCAGCAGCTTAAACGGCAGGCGAGATGAAAAACTGTTTTTT; CDR3 protein: CASSLNGRRDEKLFF
J gene: TRBJ1-4; D gene: TRBD1; clone size: once; V gene: TRBV5-1; CDR3 DNA: TGCGCCAGCAGCGTGGACGGGACAGCCAGACGAGAAAAACTGTTTTTT; CDR3 protein: CASSVDGTARREKLFF